Below, 9 T cell receptor beta chains from the same sample are listed, as sequenced in a study of T-cell memory formation after mild COVID-19. TCRdb re-called the 5' RACE reads with MiXCR, one entry per CDR3 protein. Of 250,000 to 300,000 distinct CDR3 sequences in the sample, roughly 16% were seen once. The specimen was PBMCs or a T cell subset sorted from them (not recorded which). These receptors were collected from a man aged 18 to 35 who had mild COVID-19 (a few samples of this study predate the infection). Cell type and time point are not known.

V is TRBV6-6 and J is TRBJ2-5; D gene uncertain. The V and J ends lost 6 bases and 1 base respectively, with 15 bases between them. In germline, CDR1 is MNHNY, CDR2 SVGAGI (reference sequence). This CDR3 has 15 residues. The CDR3 is CASRSIFGGQETQYF. The CDR3 coding sequence is TGTGCCAGCAGGAGTATTTTTGGTGGCCAAGAGACCCAGTACTTC.

This clonotype was found a few times. V gene TRBV6-5 combines with J gene TRBJ2-5; D possibly corresponds to TRBD2 (6 bases). The germline gives CDR1 MNHEY, CDR2 SVGAGI. This CDR3 region has 14 residues. Trimming shortened V by 0 bases and J by 5 bases, and 10 bases separated the two germline ends. CDR3 region: CASSYSIGGETQYF. CDR3 DNA: TGTGCCAGCAGTTACTCGATCGGGGGTGAGACCCAGTACTTC.

The chain recombines TRBV27 with TRBJ2-1; the D is unclear. The CDR3 sequence is 11 residues long. The V end lost 3 bases, the J end lost 10 bases, and 7 bases lay between the germline ends. The germline CDR1 and CDR2 sequences are MNHEY and SMNVEV (reference sequence). The CDR3 DNA reads as TGTGCCAGCAGTTTTCAGCAGGAGCAGTTCTTC. Its translation is CASSFQQEQFF.

A note on this clonotype: The junction and the germline gene differ at one end; a read error may be behind it. The rearrangement joins TRBV7-9 to TRBJ2-7; weak D call: TRBD2 (5 bases). The CDR3 consists of 12 residues. Germline CDR1 reads SEHNR; CDR2 reads FQNEAQ (reference sequence). The CDR3 reads CASSSDWISWAF. The CDR3 DNA sequence: TGTGCCAGCAGTTCGGACTGGATTTCGTGGGCTTTC.

This clonotype was observed a handful of times. The rearrangement uses TRBV29-1 and TRBJ1-2, with D perhaps matching TRBD1 (5 bases). The ends were cut back, 6 bases at V and 4 bases at J, with 21 bases in the middle. The CDR3 is 15 residues long. Germline V gene data show CDR1 as SQVTM and CDR2 as ANQGSEA. The CDR3 bases are TGCAGCGTAACCCTGGGGGGGAGTGGTCCCTATGGCTACACCTTC. This gives the protein CSVTLGGSGPYGYTF.

The chain recombines TRBV5-6 with TRBJ2-2; D might be TRBD1 or TRBD2, each matching 5 bases. The ends were cut back, 4 bases at V and 4 bases at J, with 17 bases in the middle. Looked up from germline, CDR1 is SGHDT and CDR2 is YYEEEE. CDR3 size: 16 residues. The CDR3 reads CASSGQGPHPTGELFF. The CDR3 DNA reads TGTGCCAGCAGCGGCCAGGGACCGCATCCCACCGGGGAGCTGTTTTTT.

This clonotype occurred many times. The chain employs TRBV7-9 and TRBJ2-7; D may be TRBD2 (5 bases). This CDR3 is 15 amino acids long. V dropped 0 bases and J dropped 3 bases, with 12 bases sitting between them. Germline assignment: CDR1 SEHNR and CDR2 FQNEAQ (reference sequence). The CDR3 spells CASSLAGARGYEQYF. DNA of the CDR3: TGTGCCAGCAGCTTAGCGGGAGCCCGCGGCTACGAGCAGTACTTC.

In its sample, this clonotype was seen a few times. The V and J genes are TRBV7-9 and TRBJ2-7; TRBD2 is a possible D gene (5 bases). The germline V gene encodes CDR1 SEHNR and CDR2 FQNEAQ (reference sequence). V was trimmed by 4 bases and J by 0 bases, leaving 13 bases between them. The CDR3 has 15 residues. CDR3 in amino acids: CASSSGWRLSYEQYF. CDR3 DNA: TGTGCCAGCAGCTCAGGATGGAGGCTCTCCTACGAGCAGTACTTC.

This clonotype has only a few counts. The chain has TRBV11-2 and TRBJ1-3, with D perhaps TRBD1 (5 bases). Germline V CDR1 and CDR2: SGHAT, FQNNGV. CDR3 length equals 13 residues. V lost 3 bases and J 4 bases, leaving 7 bases between the germline ends. The CDR3 spells CASSFQGGNTIYF. CDR3 nucleotides: TGTGCCAGCAGCTTTCAGGGAGGAAACACCATATATTTT.